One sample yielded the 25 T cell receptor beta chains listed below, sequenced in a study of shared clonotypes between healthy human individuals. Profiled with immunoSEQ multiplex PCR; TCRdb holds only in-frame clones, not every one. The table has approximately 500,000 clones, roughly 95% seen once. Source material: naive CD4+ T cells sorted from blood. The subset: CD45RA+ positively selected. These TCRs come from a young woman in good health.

The CDR3: CASSQIPYQPQHF. The CDR3 DNA reads as TGCGCCAGCAGCCAAATACCCTATCAGCCCCAGCATTTT. The chain recombines TRBV4-1 with TRBJ1-5; D is ambiguous. V was cut by 2 bases and J by 5 bases, with 7 bases left in between. Germline CDR1 MGHRA, CDR2 YSYEKL. CDR3 length: 13 amino acids.

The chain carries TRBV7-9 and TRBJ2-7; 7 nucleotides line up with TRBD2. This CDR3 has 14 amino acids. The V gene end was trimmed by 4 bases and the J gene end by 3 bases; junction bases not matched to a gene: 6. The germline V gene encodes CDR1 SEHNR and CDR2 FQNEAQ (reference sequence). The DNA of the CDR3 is TGTGCCAGCAGCTCTGCGGGAGTTGGCTACGAGCAGTACTTC. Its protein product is CASSSAGVGYEQYF.

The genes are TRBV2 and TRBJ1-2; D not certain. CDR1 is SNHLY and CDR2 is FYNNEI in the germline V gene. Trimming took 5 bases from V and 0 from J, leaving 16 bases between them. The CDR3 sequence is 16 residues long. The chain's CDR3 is CASSPGFSHSNYGYTF. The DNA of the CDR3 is TGTGCCAGCAGTCCCGGCTTCAGCCATTCTAACTATGGCTACACCTTC. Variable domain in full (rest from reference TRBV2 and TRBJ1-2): EPEVTQTPSHQVTQMGQEVILRCVPISNHLYFYWYRQILGQKVEFLVSFYNNEISEKSEIFDDQFSVERPDGSNFTLKIRSTKLEDSAMYFCASSPGFSHSNYGYTFGSGTRLTVV.

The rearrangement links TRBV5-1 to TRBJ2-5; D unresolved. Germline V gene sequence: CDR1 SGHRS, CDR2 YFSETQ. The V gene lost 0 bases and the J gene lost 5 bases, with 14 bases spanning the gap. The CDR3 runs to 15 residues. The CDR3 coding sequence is TGCGCCAGCAGCTTGGATGGAATTGTCGGGGAGACCCAGTACTTC. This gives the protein CASSLDGIVGETQYF.

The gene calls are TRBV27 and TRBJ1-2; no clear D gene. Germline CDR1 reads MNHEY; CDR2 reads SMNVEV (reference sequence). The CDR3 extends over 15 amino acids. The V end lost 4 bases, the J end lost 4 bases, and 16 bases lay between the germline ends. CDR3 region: CASSSIPGSPYGYTF. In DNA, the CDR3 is TGTGCCAGCAGTTCAATACCGGGATCTCCCTATGGCTACACCTTC.

The CDR3 loop reads CASSDPISRNIYGYTF. DNA of the CDR3: TGTGCCAGCAGTGACCCCATATCCCGAAACATATATGGCTACACCTTC. V and J are TRBV6-4 and TRBJ1-2; D remains unclear. The V end lost 2 bases, the J end lost 5 bases, and 18 bases lay between the germline ends. The CDR3 has 16 amino acids. Germline V gives CDR1 MRHNA, CDR2 SNTAGT.

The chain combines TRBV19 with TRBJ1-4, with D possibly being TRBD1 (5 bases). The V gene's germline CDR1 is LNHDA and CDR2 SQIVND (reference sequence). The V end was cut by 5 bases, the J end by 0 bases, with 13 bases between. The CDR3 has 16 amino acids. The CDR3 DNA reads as TGTGCCAGTAGTCGTCAGGGCTCTGCAACTAATGAAAAACTGTTTTTT. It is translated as CASSRQGSATNEKLFF.

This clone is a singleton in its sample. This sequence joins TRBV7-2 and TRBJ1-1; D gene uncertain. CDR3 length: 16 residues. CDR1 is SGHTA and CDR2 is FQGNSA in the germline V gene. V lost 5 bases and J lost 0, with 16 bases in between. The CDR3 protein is CASSPAAREVNTEAFF. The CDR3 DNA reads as TGTGCCAGCAGCCCAGCGGCCCGTGAAGTGAACACTGAAGCTTTCTTT. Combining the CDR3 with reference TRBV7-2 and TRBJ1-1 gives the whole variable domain GAGVSQSPSNKVTEKGKDVELRCDPISGHTALYWYRQSLGQGLEFLIYFQGNSAPDKSGLPSDRFSAERTGGSVSTLTIQRTQQEDSAVYLCASSPAAREVNTEAFFGQGTRLTVV.

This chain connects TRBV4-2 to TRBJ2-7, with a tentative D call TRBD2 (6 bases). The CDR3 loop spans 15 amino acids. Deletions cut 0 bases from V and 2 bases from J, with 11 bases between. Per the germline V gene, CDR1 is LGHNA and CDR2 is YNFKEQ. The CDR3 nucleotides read TGTGCCAGCAGCCAAGATGTTAGCGGAGCCTACGAGCAGTACTTC. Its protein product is CASSQDVSGAYEQYF.

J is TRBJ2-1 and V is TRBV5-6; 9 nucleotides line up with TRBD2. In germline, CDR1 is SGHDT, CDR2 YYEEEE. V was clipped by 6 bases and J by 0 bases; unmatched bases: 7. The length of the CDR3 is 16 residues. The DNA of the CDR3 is TGTGCCAGCATCCCTAGCGGGACTTACTCCTACAATGAGCAGTTCTTC. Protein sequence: CASIPSGTYSYNEQFF.

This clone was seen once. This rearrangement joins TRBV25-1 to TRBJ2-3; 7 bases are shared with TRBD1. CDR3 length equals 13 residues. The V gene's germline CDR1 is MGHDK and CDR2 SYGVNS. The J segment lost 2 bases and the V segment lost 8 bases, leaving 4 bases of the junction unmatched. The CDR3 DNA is TGTGCCAGCCGGGACAGCAACACAGATACGCAGTATTTT. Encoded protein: CASRDSNTDTQYF.

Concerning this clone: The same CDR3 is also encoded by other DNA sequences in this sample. CDR3 coding DNA: TGTGCCAGCAGTGAGTCAGGTGGGGTTTATGGCTACACCTTC. Translating it yields CASSESGGVYGYTF. The rearrangement joins TRBV2 to TRBJ1-2; D not resolved. V was clipped by 3 bases and J by 5 bases, with 13 bases between them. Per the germline V gene, CDR1 is SNHLY and CDR2 is FYNNEI. This CDR3 is built from 14 residues.

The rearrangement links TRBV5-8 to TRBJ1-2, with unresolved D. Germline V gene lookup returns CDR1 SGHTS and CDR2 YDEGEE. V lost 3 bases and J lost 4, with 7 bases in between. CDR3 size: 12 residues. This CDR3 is CASSSGSYGYTF. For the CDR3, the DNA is TGTGCCAGCAGCTCGGGTTCCTATGGCTACACCTTC.

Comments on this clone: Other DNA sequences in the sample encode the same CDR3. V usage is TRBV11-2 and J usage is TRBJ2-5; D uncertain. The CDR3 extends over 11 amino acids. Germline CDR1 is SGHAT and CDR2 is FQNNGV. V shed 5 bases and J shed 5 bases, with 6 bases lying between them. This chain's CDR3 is CASSTGETQYF. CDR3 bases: TGTGCCAGCAGCACCGGGGAGACCCAGTACTTC.

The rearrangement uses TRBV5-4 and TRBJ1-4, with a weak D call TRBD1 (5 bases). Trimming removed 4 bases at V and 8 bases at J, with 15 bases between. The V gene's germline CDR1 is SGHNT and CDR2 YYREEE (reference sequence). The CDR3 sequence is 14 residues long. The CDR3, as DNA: TGTGCCAGCAGCAATGGGGGGTCGGGGGAAAAACTGTTTTTT. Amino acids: CASSNGGSGEKLFF.

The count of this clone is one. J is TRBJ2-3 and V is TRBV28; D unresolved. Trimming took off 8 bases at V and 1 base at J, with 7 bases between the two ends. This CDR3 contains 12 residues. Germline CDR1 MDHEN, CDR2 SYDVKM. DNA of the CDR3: TGTGCCAGCTCCTCCCGCACAGATACGCAGTATTTT. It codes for CASSSRTDTQYF.

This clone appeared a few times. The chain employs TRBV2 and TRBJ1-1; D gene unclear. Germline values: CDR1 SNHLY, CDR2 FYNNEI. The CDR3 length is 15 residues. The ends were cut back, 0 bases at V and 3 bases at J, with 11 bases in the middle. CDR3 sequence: CASSEAPTMYTEAFF. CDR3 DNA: TGTGCCAGCAGTGAAGCCCCGACAATGTACACTGAAGCTTTCTTT.

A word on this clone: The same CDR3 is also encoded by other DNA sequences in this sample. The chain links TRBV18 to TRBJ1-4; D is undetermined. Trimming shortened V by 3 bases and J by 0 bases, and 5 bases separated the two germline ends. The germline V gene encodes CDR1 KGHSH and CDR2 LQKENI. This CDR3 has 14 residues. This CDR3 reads CASSPGATNEKLFF. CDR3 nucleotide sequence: TGTGCCAGCTCACCCGGTGCAACTAATGAAAAACTGTTTTTT.

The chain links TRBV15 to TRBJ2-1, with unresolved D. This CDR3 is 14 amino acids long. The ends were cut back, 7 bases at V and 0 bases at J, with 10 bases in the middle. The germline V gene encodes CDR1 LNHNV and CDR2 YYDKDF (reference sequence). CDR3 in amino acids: CATKGGSSYNEQFF. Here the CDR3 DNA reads TGTGCCACCAAGGGCGGAAGCTCCTACAATGAGCAGTTCTTC.

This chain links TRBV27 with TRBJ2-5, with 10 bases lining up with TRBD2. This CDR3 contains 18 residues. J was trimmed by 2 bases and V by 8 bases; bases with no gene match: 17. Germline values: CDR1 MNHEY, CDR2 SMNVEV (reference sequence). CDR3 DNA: TGTGCCAGCTGTGGTTCTGCTAGCGGGAGAATGGGGCAAGAGACCCAGTACTTC. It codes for CASCGSASGRMGQETQYF.

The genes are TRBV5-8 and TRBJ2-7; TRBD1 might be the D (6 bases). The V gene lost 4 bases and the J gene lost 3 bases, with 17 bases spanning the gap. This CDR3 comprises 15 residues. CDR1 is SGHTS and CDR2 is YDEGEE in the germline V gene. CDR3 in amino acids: CASSLAGTKSYEQYF. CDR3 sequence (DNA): TGTGCCAGCAGCCTAGCCGGGACAAAGAGCTACGAGCAGTACTTC.

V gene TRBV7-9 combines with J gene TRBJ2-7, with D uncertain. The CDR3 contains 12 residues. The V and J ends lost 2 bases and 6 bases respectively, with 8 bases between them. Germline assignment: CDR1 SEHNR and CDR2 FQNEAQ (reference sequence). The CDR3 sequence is CASSLSIGEQYF. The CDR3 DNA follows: TGTGCCAGCAGCTTAAGCATTGGCGAGCAGTACTTC.

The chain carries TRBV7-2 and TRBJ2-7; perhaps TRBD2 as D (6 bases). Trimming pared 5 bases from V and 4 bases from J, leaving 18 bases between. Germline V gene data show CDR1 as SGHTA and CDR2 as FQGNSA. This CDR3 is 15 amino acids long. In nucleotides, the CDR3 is TGTGCCAGCAGCCAATCGACTAGTGCTGCGTACGAGCAGTACTTC. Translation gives CASSQSTSAAYEQYF.

In DNA form, the CDR3 reads TGTGCCAGCAGCATCGGAATACAGGGGAACGCTGGGGCCAACGTCCTGACTTTC. Encoded protein: CASSIGIQGNAGANVLTF. The chain recombines TRBV7-3 with TRBJ2-6, with TRBD1 matching 7 bases. The germline V gene has CDR1 SGHTA and CDR2 FQGTGA. This CDR3 comprises 18 residues. J was trimmed by 2 bases and V by 5 bases; bases with no gene match: 12.

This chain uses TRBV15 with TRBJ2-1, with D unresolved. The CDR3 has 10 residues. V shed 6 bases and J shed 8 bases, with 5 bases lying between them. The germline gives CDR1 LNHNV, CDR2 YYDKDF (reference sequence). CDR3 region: CATSVYEQFF. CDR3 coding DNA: TGTGCCACCAGTGTATATGAGCAGTTCTTC.